A single sample gave rise to the 5 T cell receptor beta chains below, sequenced in a study of PD-1 blockade in classical Hodgkin lymphoma. Brentuximab vedotin exposure varied, and every patient relapsed after autologous stem cell transplantation. Only in-frame clones appear in the TCRdb table, and some are missing; sequencing was by immunoSEQ multiplex PCR. The table includes more than 90,000 clones, more than 80% detected once. Sequenced material: peripheral blood mononuclear cells (PBMCs), taken before the second cycle of nivolumab. The receptors originated from a human donor with classical Hodgkin lymphoma.

The V gene is TRBV7-8, the J gene TRBJ2-7, with D tentatively TRBD1 (6 bases). CDR3 length: 15 amino acids. V was clipped by 8 bases and J by 2 bases, with 19 bases between them. Per germline, CDR1 SGHVS and CDR2 FQNEAQ. CDR3 residues: CASCSLGDTAYEQYF. The CDR3 DNA sequence: TGTGCCAGCTGCTCACTGGGGGACACGGCCTACGAGCAGTACTTC.

This clone was seen a handful of times. DNA for the CDR3: TGTGCCAGCAGTTCCGGACCGCTGAACACTGAAGCTTTCTTT. Encoded protein: CASSSGPLNTEAFF. The rearrangement links TRBV28 to TRBJ1-1; D is ambiguous. There are 14 residues in the CDR3. Per germline, CDR1 MDHEN and CDR2 SYDVKM. V shed 4 bases and J shed 0 bases, with 9 bases lying between them.

The chain uses TRBV12-1 and TRBJ1-5. TRBV12-1 is a listed pseudogene. This CDR3 has 11 residues. CDR3 bases: TGTGCCAGCAGTTGTCATCAGCCCCAGCATTTT. Translated: CASSCHQPQHF.

The chain has TRBV15 and TRBJ1-5, with unresolved D. Trimming took off 5 bases at V and 2 bases at J, with 13 bases between the two ends. This CDR3 has 15 amino acids. The V gene's germline CDR1 is LNHNV and CDR2 YYDKDF (reference sequence). The CDR3 DNA reads as TGTGCCACCAGCGGGCCGCCAGCTCGCAATCAGCCCCAGCATTTT. It encodes CATSGPPARNQPQHF.

The genes are TRBV27 and TRBJ2-2; D is ambiguous. Germline CDR1 reads MNHEY; CDR2 reads SMNVEV (reference sequence). This CDR3 has 12 residues. The ends were cut back, 6 bases at V and 4 bases at J, with 6 bases in the middle. CDR3 protein: CASRNSTGELFF. CDR3 DNA sequence: TGTGCCAGCAGGAATAGCACCGGGGAGCTGTTTTTT.